Included here is one TCR beta chain sequence, with context. Its antigen is undetermined. This entry belongs to a study of cytomegalovirus exposure and HLA in healthy donors. Findings of the study overall: Reportedly, diagnosis of cytomegalovirus status by the classifier showed high specificity and sensitivity. A later analysis found first-cohort TCR clusters tended to co-occur in the roughly 120 validation repertoires. Investigators reported approximately 170 TCR beta chains as tied to cytomegalovirus.

Germline loops: CDR1 SNHLY, CDR2 FYNNEI. V was clipped by 4 bases and J by 6 bases, with 15 bases between them. This CDR3 has 15 amino acids. Generated by immunoSEQ multiplex PCR, the TCRdb table keeps only in-frame clones and is missing some. This sample has some 240,000 clones, with roughly 80% found just once. Source material: PBMCs. This TCR was recovered from a woman in her late teens or twenties in good health and CMV-seronegative. This rearrangement joins TRBV2 to TRBJ2-2; D gene unclear. The CDR3 coding sequence is TGTGCCAGCAGTGTTTCAACTAATGGGGCCGGGGAGCTGTTTTTT. It specifies CASSVSTNGAGELFF. The full variable domain, with the rest looked up from reference TRBV2 and TRBJ2-2, is EPEVTQTPSHQVTQMGQEVILRCVPISNHLYFYWYRQILGQKVEFLVSFYNNEISEKSEIFDDQFSVERPDGSNFTLKIRSTKLEDSAMYFCASSVSTNGAGELFFGEGSRLTVL.